This T cell receptor beta chain appears in the sequencing data of a study of shared clonotypes between healthy human individuals. Overall study findings and caveats: Owing to a small donor count, the genetic and exposure-history diversity represented was limited. Researchers found naive subsets generally carried larger estimated richness than memory subsets.

Healthy HIV-negative adults without recent acute infections or vaccinations served as donors. Note on this clone: Its specificity is not known.

Assay: immunoSEQ multiplex PCR; the TCRdb copy retains only in-frame clones and omits some. Of millions of clones listed, 90% to 95% are singletons. Per the germline V gene, CDR1 is MNHNY and CDR2 is SVGAGI (reference sequence). This CDR3 region has 15 residues. The ends lost 5 bases at V and 0 bases at J; junction bases unmatched: 6. The chain recombines TRBV6-6 with TRBJ2-7, with 8 bases lining up with TRBD1. The sequence derives from a man aged 18 to 30 in good health. Sample: naive CD4+ T cells sorted from blood. Specified subset: CD45RA+ positively selected. The CDR3 nucleotides read TGTGCCAGCAGTCCCTACGGACAGGGCTCCTACGAGCAGTACTTC. Protein: CASSPYGQGSYEQYF.